Reported below is one T cell receptor (beta chain). Its antigen is unidentified. This entry is derived from a study of monozygotic twins with inflammatory bowel disease. The CDR3 is 17 amino acids. The germline V gene encodes CDR1 DFQATT and CDR2 SNEGSKA (reference sequence). Template switching appended UMIs that held a 6-nucleotide sample barcode. TCRdb reanalyzed the 5' RACE reads, giving one entry per CDR3 protein sequence and no DNA. This sample's table reports some 200,000 distinct CDR3 sequences. Study-wide results and caveats: Between concordant and discordant twins, repertoire similarity failed to differ, a result that limited power may explain.

Blood was collected, around 2.7 ml per donor. Material: blood. The chain uses TRBV20-1 and TRBJ2-5; TCRdb outputs TRBD2, but without DNA this stays unchecked. The clonotype was recovered from a human donor with ulcerative colitis or Crohn's disease, or a healthy co-twin of an affected twin (not recorded which). CDR3 amino acids: CSARPLRSGIHQETQYF.